The present T cell receptor (beta chain) was sequenced within a study of metastatic and nonmetastatic thyroid tumors. About this clone itself: What it binds is unknown.

Germline assignment: CDR1 SGHRS and CDR2 YFSETQ. This CDR3 has 14 residues. J lost 6 bases, V lost 2 bases, and 6 bases had no gene match. Study-level points and caveats: Significantly higher TCR beta diversity was reportedly seen in malignant thyroid tumors than benign nodules, in blood and tumor.

Thyroid surgery had not been preceded by any treatment in any patient. How the authors handled the data: To classify distant metastasis in papillary thyroid cancer, a model was built from CDR3 differences across clinicopathological groups. TCRdb re-called the PCR reads with MiXCR. These V and J calls derive from TCRdb rather than the authors' analysis. The sample lists approximately 20,000 clones; 16% were seen once. This chain connects TRBV5-1 to TRBJ2-3, with 7 bases matching TRBD2. Sequenced: blood. The sequence came from a male donor with papillary thyroid cancer or a benign thyroid nodule (not recorded which). Some clones in this sample may be carry-over from other donors' samples. This CDR3 reads CASSLAGRTDTQYF. The CDR3 nucleotides read TGCGCCAGCAGCTTAGCCGGGAGGACGGATACGCAGTATTTT.